Below are 15 T cell receptor beta chains sequenced from a single sample in a study of PD-1 blockade in classical Hodgkin lymphoma. The time point was: cycle 4 day 1 (C4D1), after more than 5 weeks of nivolumab. All the patients suffered relapse after autologous stem cell transplantation, and brentuximab vedotin exposure differed. Profiled with immunoSEQ multiplex PCR; TCRdb holds only in-frame clones, not every one. This table holds about 39,000 clones, around 80% found once. The sample here was peripheral blood mononuclear cells (PBMCs), taken before the fourth cycle of nivolumab. These receptors all stem from a human donor with classical Hodgkin lymphoma.

The chain combines TRBV27 with TRBJ2-6; D not certain. The CDR3 loop spans 13 amino acids. Germline V gene lookup returns CDR1 MNHEY and CDR2 SMNVEV (reference sequence). Trimming stripped 6 bases from V and 2 bases from J, with 5 bases between. CDR3 sequence (DNA): TGTGCCAGCAGAATGGCTGGGGCCAACGTCCTGACTTTC. Translating it yields CASRMAGANVLTF.

CDR3: CASSPHPGNTEAFF. The CDR3 nucleotides are TGCGCCAGCAGCCCGCACCCCGGGAACACTGAAGCTTTCTTT. V gene TRBV5-1 combines with J gene TRBJ1-1; D not certain. Germline values: CDR1 SGHRS, CDR2 YFSETQ. V was clipped by 4 bases and J by 1 base, with 11 bases between them. This CDR3 has 14 residues.

This clone has at least ten counts. CDR3 residues: CASSVWGLSRQAEETQYF. The DNA for the CDR3 is TGTGCCAGCAGCGTATGGGGGTTATCGCGGCAGGCCGAAGAGACCCAGTACTTC. This chain joins TRBV9 and TRBJ2-5, with D tentatively TRBD1 or TRBD2 (5 bases each). V was trimmed by 1 base and J by 3 bases, leaving 22 bases between them. The CDR3 contains 18 residues. Germline CDR1 and CDR2: SGDLS and YYNGEE.

The rearrangement links TRBV7-9 to TRBJ2-5, with TRBD2 as a possible D gene (5 bases). V was pared by 5 bases and J by 4 bases, with 14 bases between. The CDR3 sequence is 14 residues long. Per the germline V gene, CDR1 is SEHNR and CDR2 is FQNEAQ (reference sequence). The CDR3 protein is CASSPGGGGETQYF. For the CDR3, the DNA is TGTGCCAGCAGCCCAGGAGGAGGTGGAGAGACCCAGTACTTC.

The chain is built from TRBV7-2 and TRBJ1-5; D unclear. Germline V CDR1 and CDR2: SGHTA, FQGNSA. V was clipped by 2 bases and J by 0 bases, with 8 bases between them. CDR3 length: 15 residues. The CDR3 region is CASSLRDNSNQPQHF. DNA of the CDR3: TGTGCCAGCAGCTTAAGAGACAATAGCAATCAGCCCCAGCATTTT. Based on the CDR3 plus reference TRBV7-2 and TRBJ1-5, the full variable domain is GAGVSQSPSNKVTEKGKDVELRCDPISGHTALYWYRQSLGQGLEFLIYFQGNSAPDKSGLPSDRFSAERTGGSVSTLTIQRTQQEDSAVYLCASSLRDNSNQPQHFGDGTRLSIL.

This clone was counted only a few times. V is TRBV15 and J is TRBJ2-7; D may be TRBD2 (6 bases). Germline CDR1 is LNHNV and CDR2 is YYDKDF (reference sequence). The ends were cut back, 0 bases at V and 3 bases at J, with 15 bases in the middle. The CDR3 spans 16 residues. CDR3 nucleotide sequence: TGTGCCACCAGCAGAGATCTGGGGACGGGGGACTACGAGCAGTACTTC. Translation gives CATSRDLGTGDYEQYF.

V gene TRBV7-3 combines with J gene TRBJ1-1; D possibly corresponds to TRBD1 (5 bases). V dropped 3 bases and J dropped 10 bases, with 15 bases sitting between them. The germline gives CDR1 SGHTA, CDR2 FQGTGA. The CDR3 covers 13 residues. In DNA form, the CDR3 reads TGTGCCAGCAGCTTCGGGGCTACAGGTCTAGCTTTCTTT. Residues: CASSFGATGLAFF.

This rearrangement joins TRBV9 to TRBJ1-4; D might be TRBD1 (6 bases). The CDR3 totals 14 residues. Trimming removed 3 bases from V and 6 bases from J, with 12 bases in between. Germline-derived CDR1 and CDR2 are SGDLS and YYNGEE. CDR3 in amino acids: CASSGGLAHEKLFF. The CDR3 coding sequence is TGTGCCAGCAGCGGGGGGCTCGCCCATGAAAAACTGTTTTTT. The full variable domain, rest sourced from reference TRBV9 and TRBJ1-4, is DSGVTQTPKHLITATGQRVTLRCSPRSGDLSVYWYQQSLDQGLQFLIQYYNGEERAKGNILERFSAQQFPDLHSELNLSSLELGDSALYFCASSGGLAHEKLFFGSGTQLSVL.

The chain joins TRBV9 to TRBJ2-1; D is unresolved. Trimming took 0 bases from V and 10 from J, leaving 8 bases between them. The length of the CDR3 is 12 residues. Germline V gene lookup returns CDR1 SGDLS and CDR2 YYNGEE. The CDR3, as DNA: TGTGCCAGCAGCGTAGCGTATGGAGAGCAGTTCTTC. Translating it yields CASSVAYGEQFF.

The CDR3 region is CASSLESGWQETQYF. The CDR3 DNA follows: TGTGCCAGCAGCTTGGAGTCAGGGTGGCAAGAGACCCAGTACTTC. This chain uses TRBV5-6 with TRBJ2-5; D possibly corresponds to TRBD1 (5 bases). The germline CDR1 and CDR2 sequences are SGHDT and YYEEEE. V was trimmed by 0 bases and J by 2 bases, leaving 11 bases between them. The CDR3 loop spans 15 amino acids.

The CDR3 loop is CASSVQGDQPQHF. DNA of the CDR3: TGTGCCAGCAGCGTACAGGGGGATCAGCCCCAGCATTTT. J is TRBJ1-5 and V is TRBV7-2; 8 bases fit TRBD1. The CDR3 has 13 amino acids. From germline, CDR1 is SGHTA and CDR2 FQGNSA. J lost 5 bases, V lost 5 bases, and 2 bases had no gene match.

The chain carries TRBV7-3 and TRBJ2-5; tentatively, D is TRBD1 or TRBD2 (5 bases each). The germline CDR1 and CDR2 sequences are SGHTA and FQGTGA. CDR3 length: 14 residues. The V gene lost 2 bases and the J gene lost 2 bases, with 9 bases spanning the gap. The CDR3, as DNA: TGTGCCAGCAGCTTATATGGGGGTCAAGAGACCCAGTACTTC. It specifies CASSLYGGQETQYF.

The CDR3 DNA sequence: TGCGCCAGCAGTCAAATCAGACGACACAGGGTAGGGTACACCGGGGAGCTGTTTTTT. Translating it yields CASSQIRRHRVGYTGELFF. V gene TRBV23-1 combines with J gene TRBJ2-2; possibly TRBD1 for D (6 bases). TRBV23-1 is reported as an ORF; its role is uncertain. The CDR3 runs 19 residues. Between the trimmed V and J ends, which lost 2 bases and 3 bases, there was a span of 22 bases.

The V and J genes are TRBV6-5 and TRBJ2-3; 10 bases are shared with TRBD1. In germline, CDR1 is MNHEY, CDR2 SVGAGI. The CDR3 has 15 residues. With V trimmed by 6 bases and J by 3 bases, 6 bases remained unmatched. CDR3 DNA: TGTGCCAGCAGCTCTGACAGGGGGCGGACAGATACGCAGTATTTT. Residues: CASSSDRGRTDTQYF.

J is TRBJ1-2 and V is TRBV11-2, with D unclear. The CDR3 extends over 15 amino acids. Trimming left V 0 bases short and J 5 bases short, with 13 bases between. Germline lookup yields CDR1 SGHAT and CDR2 FQNNGV. The CDR3 DNA sequence: TGTGCCAGCAGCTTAGATCTGGGCAGTCTATATGGCTACACCTTC. Its protein product is CASSLDLGSLYGYTF.